Following are 11 T cell receptor beta chains from one sample sequenced in a study of OX40 agonist ivuxolimab in advanced cancers. Produced via immunoSEQ multiplex PCR; TCRdb's table is partial and in-frame only. Of about 57,000 clones listed, more than 75% are singletons. The input for sequencing was CD4+ or CD8+ T cells sorted from blood, taken in a trial of the OX40 agonist ivuxolimab. All receptors derive from an adult with an advanced solid tumor such as melanoma, head and neck, liver or kidney cancer.

This clone has a single count. The J gene is TRBJ2-3, the V gene TRBV7-2; either TRBD1 or TRBD2 may fit D (6 bases each). V shed 5 bases and J shed 3 bases, with 12 bases lying between them. This CDR3 has 14 amino acids. Germline CDR1 and CDR2: SGHTA and FQGNSA. CDR3 DNA: TGTGCCAGCAGCCAGGGGACTCGTACAGATACGCAGTATTTT. It is translated as CASSQGTRTDTQYF.

For the CDR3, the DNA is TGTGCCAGCAGCTTATCCGGGACAGGCATGGGAAACATTCAGTACTTC. Translated: CASSLSGTGMGNIQYF. The chain is built from TRBV7-2 and TRBJ2-4; 8 nucleotides agree with TRBD1. Trimming at V came to 2 bases and at J to 6 bases, leaving 9 bases not matched to a gene. Germline-derived CDR1 and CDR2 are SGHTA and FQGNSA. CDR3 length equals 16 residues.

This chain links TRBV7-3 with TRBJ2-2, with D possibly being TRBD1 or TRBD2 (5 bases each). There are 14 residues in the CDR3. Germline V gives CDR1 SGHTA, CDR2 FQGTGA. The germline V and J ends were trimmed by 1 base and 6 bases, with 9 bases remaining between them. The CDR3 DNA is TGTGCCAGCAGCTTAAGCAGGGAGTCCGGGGAGCTGTTTTTT. Its translation is CASSLSRESGELFF.

The chain combines TRBV5-1 with TRBJ1-3; the D is unclear. Germline V gene lookup returns CDR1 SGHRS and CDR2 YFSETQ. The ends were cut back, 0 bases at V and 4 bases at J, with 11 bases in the middle. The CDR3 consists of 15 residues. CDR3 in amino acids: CASSLEGGIGNTIYF. The CDR3 nucleotides read TGCGCCAGCAGCTTGGAAGGCGGGATAGGAAACACCATATATTTT.

This clone occurred once. The genes are TRBV19 and TRBJ2-3; TRBD2 aligns across 10 bases. J lost 3 bases, V lost 7 bases, and 4 bases had no gene match. CDR3 length: 14 amino acids. Germline values: CDR1 LNHDA, CDR2 SQIVND (reference sequence). CDR3 sequence reads: CASTDSGRTDTQYF. Written as DNA, the CDR3 is TGTGCCAGTACTGATAGCGGGAGGACAGATACGCAGTATTTT.

The V gene is TRBV10-1, the J gene TRBJ1-6; 8 bases match TRBD1. The CDR3 consists of 15 residues. Per the germline V gene, CDR1 is WNHNN and CDR2 is SYGVQD (reference sequence). After removal of 4 bases from V and 7 bases from J, the junction contained 6 bases not matched to a gene. This CDR3 is CASSVDRGGNSPLHF. The CDR3 DNA reads TGCGCCAGCAGTGTCGACAGGGGTGGAAATTCACCCCTCCACTTT.

This chain connects TRBV7-2 to TRBJ1-2, with 11 bases aligning to TRBD1. J lost 2 bases, V lost 4 bases, and 3 bases had no gene match. Per germline, CDR1 SGHTA and CDR2 FQGNSA. The CDR3 totals 15 residues. Here the CDR3 reads CASSYRDRGNYGYTF. CDR3 sequence (DNA): TGTGCCAGCAGCTACCGGGACAGGGGGAACTATGGCTACACCTTC. Combining the CDR3 with reference TRBV7-2 and TRBJ1-2 gives the whole variable domain GAGVSQSPSNKVTEKGKDVELRCDPISGHTALYWYRQSLGQGLEFLIYFQGNSAPDKSGLPSDRFSAERTGGSVSTLTIQRTQQEDSAVYLCASSYRDRGNYGYTFGSGTRLTVV.

This clone was seen only once. The rearrangement joins TRBV11-2 to TRBJ1-5; D gene uncertain. The CDR3 has 14 amino acids. Trimming left V 2 bases short and J 0 bases short, with 5 bases between. Germline CDR1 and CDR2: SGHAT and FQNNGV. DNA of the CDR3: TGTGCCAGCAGCTTAAGCCATAGCAATCAGCCCCAGCATTTT. This encodes CASSLSHSNQPQHF.

V is TRBV5-1 and J is TRBJ1-1; D is unclear. This CDR3 contains 14 residues. The ends were cut back, 0 bases at V and 4 bases at J, with 10 bases in the middle. Germline-derived CDR1 and CDR2 are SGHRS and YFSETQ. The CDR3 DNA reads TGCGCCAGCAGCTTGGTCAACGCGGGCACTGAAGCTTTCTTT. Protein: CASSLVNAGTEAFF.

The chain carries TRBV18 and TRBJ1-2; D unclear. V lost 2 bases, J lost 1 base, and 8 bases lay in between. Germline values: CDR1 KGHSH, CDR2 LQKENI. This CDR3 is built from 14 residues. CDR3 amino acids: CASSPSQNNYGYTF. CDR3 nucleotides: TGTGCCAGCTCACCAAGTCAAAATAACTATGGCTACACCTTC.

The CDR3 sequence: CASSIEAVMNTEAFF. The CDR3, as DNA: TGTGCCAGTAGTATAGAGGCAGTTATGAACACTGAAGCTTTCTTT. The chain links TRBV19 to TRBJ1-1; D not certain. Trimming pared 0 bases from V and 0 bases from J, leaving 8 bases between. CDR3 length equals 15 residues. The germline V gene encodes CDR1 LNHDA and CDR2 SQIVND (reference sequence). The variable domain in full, with the rest retrieved from reference TRBV19 and TRBJ1-1, is DGGITQSPKYLFRKEGQNVTLSCEQNLNHDAMYWYRQDPGQGLRLIYYSQIVNDFQKGDIAEGYSVSREKKESFPLTVTSAQKNPTAFYLCASSIEAVMNTEAFFGQGTRLTVV.